The 2 T cell receptor beta chains in this list originate from one sample, sequenced in a study of blood T cell repertoires in COVID-19. Sequencing used immunoSEQ multiplex PCR; TCRdb keeps in-frame clones, though not all of them. The table has 450,000 to 500,000 clones, approximately 86% seen once. Material for sequencing was PBMCs or T cells enriched from blood (not recorded which). The origin of the receptors is a woman aged 55-75 years who had recovered from COVID-19.

This clone was detected once. V gene TRBV7-8 combines with J gene TRBJ2-6; D not resolved. The CDR3 covers 18 residues. Trimming removed 1 base from V and 2 bases from J, with 15 bases in between. In germline, CDR1 is SGHVS, CDR2 FQNEAQ. Here the CDR3 DNA reads TGTGCCAGCAGCTTAGTAAACCCCTCGGTACCTGGGGCCAACGTCCTGACTTTC. This codes for CASSLVNPSVPGANVLTF.

The chain couples TRBV3-1 (or the pseudogene TRBV3-2) to TRBJ2-1; D is unclear. V lost 2 bases, J lost 9 bases, and 8 bases lay in between. Germline CDR1 is LGHDT and CDR2 is YNNKEL (reference sequence). The CDR3 contains 12 residues. The CDR3 loop is CASSQSTLEQFF. The CDR3 DNA reads as TGTGCCAGCAGCCAATCGACACTTGAGCAGTTCTTC.